This TCR beta chain was retrieved from a study of patients and donors after allogeneic stem cell transplantation. V shed 4 bases, J shed 2 bases, and the junction held 2 bases outside the gene matches. The CDR3 spans 15 residues. Per the germline V gene, CDR1 is MDHEN and CDR2 is SYDVKM. TCRdb fed the RT-PCR reads into MiXCR, producing one record per CDR3 protein. The sample shows around 160,000 distinct CDR3 sequences, approximately 31% of them seen only once. The chain has TRBV28 and TRBJ2-3; TRBD1 aligns across 11 bases. The sequence came from a human donor who was either an allogeneic HSCT recipient or a stem cell or donor lymphocyte infusion donor (not recorded which). It is not recorded whose cells these are; they may come from a transplant donor. The sample comprised blood, either unsorted or a sorted T cell fraction (not recorded which). CDR3 sequence reads: CASSSGQGATDTQYF. The CDR3 nucleotides are TGTGCCAGCAGTTCCGGACAGGGGGCCACAGATACGCAGTATTTT.